The TCR beta chain under discussion was sequenced for a study of cytomegalovirus exposure and HLA in healthy donors (dated by TCRdb to about 2017). Background for the entire study: The 550 to 750 repertoires of the first cohort and the 95 to 150 validation repertoires were produced on the same platform, according to a later analysis. The study was designed to test whether signatures of past pathogen exposure could be identified by cataloging public T cell receptors. A separate validation cohort of 100 to 150 different subjects was used in addition to the roughly 670-subject first cohort. High-throughput TCR immunosequencing, statistical association of individual TCRs with disease status, and machine learning were combined to predict cytomegalovirus infection status.

Donors formed part of the validation cohort, which comprised 120 subjects and was distinct from the first cohort of over 500 subjects. About this clone itself: It lacks a known antigen. Base qualities are missing; no much larger clone stands one base away.

To prepare the library, the immunoSEQ multiplex PCR assay was applied. Per the original workflow: A statistical classification framework was developed to diagnose cytomegalovirus status using the catalog of TCR beta chain sequences. This is the immuneACCESS table as TCRdb keeps it, with only in-frame sequences that have V and J called. A part of the clones is gone; compared with another copy, unresolved V genes explain less than half, and the rest is unexplained. That table is the source of V, J and clone size, and D and trimming were worked out from the DNA. The sample table shows about 200,000 clones, and about three quarters are seen once. The top ten hold about 1.2% of the sample. Here is what the overall study found, with its caveats: Subsequent analysis determined that TCRs grouped into clusters in the first cohort also showed a tendency toward co-occurrence across the 120 validation repertoires, and 85% to 95% of cluster scores exceeded 0. The authors suggested that the approach could potentially be extended to other disease states and immunological phenotypes. Across donors, most TCR sequences were observed very rarely, whereas some public TCRs were present in many individuals. A later analysis lacked HLA typing for the validation cohort, so it scored co-occurrence in that cohort across all 110 or so repertoires. Cytomegalovirus status was reported to be diagnosed by the classifier with high specificity and sensitivity in both the original and validation cohorts. In vitro tests confirmed that a few of the cytomegalovirus-associated TCR beta chains recognize cytomegalovirus antigens. The study gave a list of 150 to 200 TCR beta chains associated with cytomegalovirus.

This TCR was sampled from a woman in her thirties in good health and CMV-seronegative. The sequenced material came from PBMCs.

The CDR3 has the sequence CASRDGTGGAEAFF. The nucleotides read TGTGCCAGCAGAGATGGGACAGGGGGAGCCGAAGCTTTCTTT. Rearrangement joined TRBV27 to TRBJ1-1, with 11 middle bases fitting TRBD1. For this chain, trimming is 6 bases at the V end and 8 bases at the J end, and the number of junction bases without a gene match is 8. CDR1 MNHEY and CDR2 SMNVEV are derived from the germline V gene (reference sequence). Reading from cysteine to phenylalanine, the CDR3 counts 14 amino acids. The CDR3 DNA has 42 bases and is translated from base 1.